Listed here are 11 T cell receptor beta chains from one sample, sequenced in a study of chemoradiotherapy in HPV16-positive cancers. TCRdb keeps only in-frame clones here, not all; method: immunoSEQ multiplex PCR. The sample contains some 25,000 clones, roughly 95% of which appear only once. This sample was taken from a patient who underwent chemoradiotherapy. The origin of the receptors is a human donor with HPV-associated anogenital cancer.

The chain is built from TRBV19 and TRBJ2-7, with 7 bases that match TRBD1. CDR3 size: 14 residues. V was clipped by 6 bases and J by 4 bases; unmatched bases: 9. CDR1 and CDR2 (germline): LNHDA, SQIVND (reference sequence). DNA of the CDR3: TGTGCCAGTAGCCCCACGGGACAGAGATACGAGCAGTACTTC. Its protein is CASSPTGQRYEQYF.

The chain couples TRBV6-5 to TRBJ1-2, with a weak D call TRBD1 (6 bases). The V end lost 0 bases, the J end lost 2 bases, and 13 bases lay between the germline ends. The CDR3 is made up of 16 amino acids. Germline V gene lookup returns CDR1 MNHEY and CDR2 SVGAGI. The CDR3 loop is CASSYSIAGQNYGYTF. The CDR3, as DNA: TGTGCCAGCAGTTACTCGATCGCCGGACAGAACTATGGCTACACCTTC.

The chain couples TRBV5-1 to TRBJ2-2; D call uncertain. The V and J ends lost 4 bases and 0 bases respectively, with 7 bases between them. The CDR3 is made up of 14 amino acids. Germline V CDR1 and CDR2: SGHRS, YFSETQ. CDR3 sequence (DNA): TGCGCCAGCAGCCCGACACCGAACACCGGGGAGCTGTTTTTT. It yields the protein CASSPTPNTGELFF.

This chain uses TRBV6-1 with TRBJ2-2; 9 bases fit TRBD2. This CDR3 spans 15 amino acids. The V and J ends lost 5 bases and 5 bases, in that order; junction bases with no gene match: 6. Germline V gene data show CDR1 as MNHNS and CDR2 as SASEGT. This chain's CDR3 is CASSSGLAGTGELFF. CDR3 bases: TGTGCCAGCAGTTCGGGACTAGCAGGGACCGGGGAGCTGTTTTTT.

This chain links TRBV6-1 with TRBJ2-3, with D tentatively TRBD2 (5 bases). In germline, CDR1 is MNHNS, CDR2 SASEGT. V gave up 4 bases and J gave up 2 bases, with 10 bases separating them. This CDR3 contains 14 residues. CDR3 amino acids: CASSAGSLTDTQYF. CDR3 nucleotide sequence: TGTGCCAGCAGTGCGGGGAGCCTCACAGATACGCAGTATTTT.

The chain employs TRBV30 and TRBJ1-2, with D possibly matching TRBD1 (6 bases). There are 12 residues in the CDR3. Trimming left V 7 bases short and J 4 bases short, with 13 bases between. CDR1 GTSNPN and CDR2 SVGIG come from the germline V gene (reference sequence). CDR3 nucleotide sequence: TGTGCCTCGGCGGGGGCCGGCTATGGCTACACCTTC. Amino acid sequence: CASAGAGYGYTF.

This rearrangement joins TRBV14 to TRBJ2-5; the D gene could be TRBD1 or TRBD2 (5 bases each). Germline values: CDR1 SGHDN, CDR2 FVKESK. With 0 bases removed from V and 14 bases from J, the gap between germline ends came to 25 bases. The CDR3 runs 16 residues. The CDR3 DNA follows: TGTGCCAGCAGCCAAGATAAGGGGACCAAGCGGCCCCTCCGCTACTTC. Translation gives CASSQDKGTKRPLRYF.

CDR3 loop: CASSYRGRAEWSYTF. The CDR3 DNA sequence: TGTGCCAGCAGTTACCGGGGCAGGGCCGAATGGAGCTACACCTTC. J is TRBJ1-2 and V is TRBV6-6; D possibly corresponds to TRBD1 (5 bases). Germline V gene data show CDR1 as MNHNY and CDR2 as SVGAGI (reference sequence). V was clipped by 2 bases and J by 9 bases, with 19 bases between them. This CDR3 has 15 amino acids.

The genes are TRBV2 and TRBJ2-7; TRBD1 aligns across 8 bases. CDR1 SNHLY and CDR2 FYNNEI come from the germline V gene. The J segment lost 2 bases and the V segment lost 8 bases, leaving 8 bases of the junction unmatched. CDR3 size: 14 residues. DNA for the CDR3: TGTGCCAGCTGGGGACAGGCAAGAACCTACGAGCAGTACTTC. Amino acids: CASWGQARTYEQYF.

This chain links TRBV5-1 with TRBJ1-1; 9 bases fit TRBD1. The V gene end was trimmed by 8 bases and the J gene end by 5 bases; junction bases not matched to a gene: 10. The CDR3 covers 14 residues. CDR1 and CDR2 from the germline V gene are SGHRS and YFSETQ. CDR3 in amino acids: CASSLGTGRTEAFF. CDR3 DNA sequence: TGCGCCAGTTCACTGGGGACAGGGAGAACTGAAGCTTTCTTT.

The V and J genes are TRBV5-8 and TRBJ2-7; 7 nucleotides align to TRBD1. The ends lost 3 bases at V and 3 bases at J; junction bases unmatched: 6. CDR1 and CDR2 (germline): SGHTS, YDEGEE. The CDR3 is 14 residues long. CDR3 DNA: TGTGCCAGCAGCTCAGGGACAGCAGGCTACGAGCAGTACTTC. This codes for CASSSGTAGYEQYF.